These 32 T cell receptor beta chains were sequenced from one sample in a study of T-cell memory formation after mild COVID-19. TCRdb re-analysed the 5' RACE reads in MiXCR, keeping a single row per CDR3 protein. The sample gives 300,000 to 400,000 distinct CDR3 sequences, under 25% of which show up once; 12% is in the top ten. Material for sequencing was PBMCs or a T cell subset sorted from them (not recorded which). The receptors come from an adult woman who had mild COVID-19 (a few samples of this study predate the infection). Cell type and time point are not known.

This clonotype has just a few counts. The V and J genes are TRBV5-1 and TRBJ2-2; 8 bases match TRBD2. The length of the CDR3 is 15 residues. V lost 5 bases, J lost 7 bases, and 10 bases stayed unmatched. Germline loops: CDR1 SGHRS, CDR2 YFSETQ. The CDR3 DNA sequence: TGCGCCAGCAGTAGGTCTAGCGGGCACGGCGGGGAGCTGTTTTTT. Protein product: CASSRSSGHGGELFF.

This clonotype was counted a few times. This chain links TRBV7-9 with TRBJ1-2; D remains unclear. CDR3 length: 14 residues. V was trimmed by 6 bases and J by 3 bases, leaving 14 bases between them. CDR1 SEHNR and CDR2 FQNEAQ come from the germline V gene (reference sequence). The CDR3 reads CASSLVQSDYGYTF. The CDR3 DNA reads as TGTGCCAGCAGTCTAGTCCAGTCGGACTATGGCTACACCTTC.

The J gene is TRBJ1-6, the V gene TRBV7-2; maybe TRBD1 (5 bases). With 4 bases removed from V and 9 bases from J, the gap between germline ends came to 16 bases. CDR1 SGHTA and CDR2 FQGNSA come from the germline V gene. The length of the CDR3 is 15 residues. CDR3 protein: CASSWTSVSGSPLHF. CDR3 coding DNA: TGTGCCAGCAGCTGGACATCAGTAAGCGGTTCACCCCTCCACTTT.

This clonotype was seen only once. The chain has TRBV2 and TRBJ2-3, with 7 bases fitting TRBD2. V was pared by 9 bases and J by 7 bases, with 7 bases of the junction left unmatched. The germline CDR1 and CDR2 sequences are SNHLY and FYNNEI. This CDR3 is built from 12 residues. CDR3 residues: CASRRESNTQYF. The CDR3 DNA reads TGTGCCAGTCGGCGGGAGTCGAATACGCAGTATTTT.

The J gene is TRBJ1-2, the V gene TRBV9; no clear D gene. The CDR3 is 14 amino acids. The germline V gene encodes CDR1 SGDLS and CDR2 YYNGEE. With 2 bases removed from V and 3 bases from J, the gap between germline ends came to 11 bases. CDR3 sequence reads: CASSVEDGDYGYTF. CDR3 bases: TGTGCCAGCAGCGTCGAGGACGGTGACTATGGCTACACCTTC.

The chain couples TRBV5-1 to TRBJ1-1; TRBD1 might be the D (6 bases). The CDR3 runs 15 residues. V gave up 0 bases and J gave up 1 base, with 10 bases separating them. Germline assignment: CDR1 SGHRS and CDR2 YFSETQ. CDR3 in amino acids: CASSLVPGANTEAFF. Written as DNA, the CDR3 is TGCGCCAGCAGCTTGGTCCCGGGGGCGAACACTGAAGCTTTCTTT.

The gene calls are TRBV7-2 and TRBJ1-4; D perhaps matches TRBD1 (5 bases). V shed 1 base and J shed 7 bases, with 13 bases lying between them. The CDR3 is 15 residues long. Germline V gene sequence: CDR1 SGHTA, CDR2 FQGNSA. The CDR3 here is CASSLVSGAGEKLFF. The CDR3 nucleotides are TGTGCCAGCAGCTTAGTATCCGGGGCGGGTGAAAAACTGTTTTTT.

The chain joins TRBV4-3 to TRBJ1-1; possible D gene TRBD1, 5 bases. Trimming cost V 0 bases and J 11 bases, with 16 bases left between them. In germline, CDR1 is LGHNA, CDR2 YSLEER. This CDR3 region has 14 residues. CDR3 region: CASSQEVRARWAFF. The DNA of the CDR3 is TGCGCCAGCAGCCAAGAGGTCAGGGCGAGATGGGCTTTCTTT.

This chain joins TRBV28 and TRBJ2-1; tentative D call: TRBD1 (5 bases). The CDR3 covers 13 residues. CDR1 and CDR2 from the germline V gene are MDHEN and SYDVKM. V shed 2 bases and J shed 8 bases, with 10 bases lying between them. The CDR3 here is CASSLRGIYEQFF. CDR3 coding DNA: TGTGCCAGCAGTTTAAGGGGAATCTATGAGCAGTTCTTC.

The chain joins TRBV3-1 to TRBJ1-3, with no clear D. V shed 5 bases and J shed 1 base, with 12 bases lying between them. This CDR3 comprises 15 residues. The V gene's germline CDR1 is LGHDT and CDR2 YNNKEL (reference sequence). CDR3 protein: CASSKGSGSGNTIYF. The CDR3 DNA follows: TGTGCCAGCAGCAAAGGGTCGGGGTCTGGAAACACCATATATTTT.

This clonotype was counted between two and nine times. The chain has TRBV20-1 and TRBJ2-1; 11 bases map to TRBD2. CDR1 is DFQATT and CDR2 is SNEGSKA in the germline V gene (reference sequence). J gave up 4 bases and V 7 bases, and 6 bases lay outside the gene matches. There are 14 residues in the CDR3. In nucleotides, the CDR3 is TGCAGTGTCCCGGGACTAGCGGATTACAATGAGCAGTTCTTC. Amino acids: CSVPGLADYNEQFF.

The V and J genes are TRBV9 and TRBJ1-1, with D possibly matching TRBD1 (5 bases). V was clipped by 5 bases and J by 2 bases, with 10 bases between them. Germline V CDR1 and CDR2: SGDLS, YYNGEE. The CDR3 covers 13 residues. The CDR3, as DNA: TGTGCCAGCAGTAAAGGGGTTAACACTGAAGCTTTCTTT. Amino acids: CASSKGVNTEAFF.

The rearrangement uses TRBV7-2 and TRBJ2-3; 13 nucleotides match TRBD2. J gave up 4 bases and V 4 bases, and 5 bases lay outside the gene matches. The CDR3 totals 16 residues. In germline, CDR1 is SGHTA, CDR2 FQGNSA. As DNA, the CDR3 is TGTGCCAGCAGCTCGGGACTAGCGGGAATAGCAGATACGCAGTATTTT. Its protein is CASSSGLAGIADTQYF.

This clonotype was seen a few times. The rearrangement joins TRBV7-2 to TRBJ1-2; maybe TRBD1 (6 bases). The CDR3 is 15 residues long. Per the germline V gene, CDR1 is SGHTA and CDR2 is FQGNSA. The V and J ends lost 1 base and 4 bases respectively, with 13 bases between them. CDR3: CASSLEGGAIYGYTF. CDR3 bases: TGTGCCAGCAGCTTAGAAGGGGGGGCAATCTATGGCTACACCTTC.

The rearrangement joins TRBV20-1 to TRBJ2-7; 7 positions agree with TRBD1. This CDR3 has 14 residues. From germline, CDR1 is DFQATT and CDR2 SNEGSKA (reference sequence). J lost 0 bases, V lost 7 bases, and 9 bases had no gene match. DNA for the CDR3: TGCAGTGTTGATTTGGGACAGACCTCCTACGAGCAGTACTTC. This gives the protein CSVDLGQTSYEQYF.

This clonotype appeared a few times. The chain is built from TRBV5-1 and TRBJ2-5; D is perhaps TRBD2 (6 bases). Trimming removed 5 bases from V and 1 base from J, with 9 bases in between. CDR1 is SGHRS and CDR2 is YFSETQ in the germline V gene. This CDR3 spans 13 amino acids. The CDR3 DNA reads TGCGCCAGCAGATCGGGACTCCAAGAGACCCAGTACTTC. It is translated as CASRSGLQETQYF.

The chain is built from TRBV9 and TRBJ1-2, with 8 positions matching TRBD1. Germline V CDR1 and CDR2: SGDLS, YYNGEE. The CDR3 sequence is 13 residues long. Trimming removed 6 bases from V and 5 bases from J; junction bases left unmatched: 6. The CDR3 spells CASTKTGAYGYTF. CDR3 bases: TGTGCCAGCACCAAGACAGGGGCTTATGGCTACACCTTC.

This rearrangement joins TRBV12-3 or TRBV12-4 to TRBJ1-2; no definite D call. CDR3 length: 11 amino acids. Trimming took off 6 bases at V and 4 bases at J, with 6 bases between the two ends. The DNA for the CDR3 is TGTGCCAGCAGGAGCCCCTATGGCTACACCTTC. It is translated as CASRSPYGYTF.

CDR3 protein: CASSQGWSNTEAFF. The CDR3 DNA is TGCGCCAGCAGCCAGGGATGGAGCAACACTGAAGCTTTCTTT. This chain links TRBV5-1 with TRBJ1-1, with a weak D call TRBD1 (5 bases). V gave up 4 bases and J gave up 2 bases, with 12 bases separating them. The germline gives CDR1 SGHRS, CDR2 YFSETQ. The CDR3 has 14 residues.

This clonotype was recorded a few times. The chain joins TRBV12-3 or TRBV12-4 to TRBJ2-2; weak D call: TRBD1 (5 bases). The CDR3 spans 17 residues. The V end lost 0 bases, the J end lost 4 bases, and 15 bases lay between the germline ends. The CDR3 here is CASSLAWQGVSTGELFF. The CDR3 DNA is TGTGCCAGCAGTTTAGCGTGGCAGGGCGTAAGCACCGGGGAGCTGTTTTTT.

This clonotype has just a few counts. V usage is TRBV11-2 and J usage is TRBJ1-1; no reliable D call. CDR1 and CDR2 (germline): SGHAT, FQNNGV. Between the trimmed V and J ends, which lost 5 bases and 3 bases, there was a span of 22 bases. CDR3 size: 17 residues. This CDR3 reads CASSPRMSLFGDTEAFF. CDR3 nucleotide sequence: TGTGCCAGCAGCCCCCGGATGAGCCTATTCGGGGACACTGAAGCTTTCTTT.

This clonotype was seen more than once but under ten times. The CDR3 DNA is TGTGCCAGCAGTTTCCCGTCGAATGAGCAGTTCTTC. Translation: CASSFPSNEQFF. J is TRBJ2-1 and V is TRBV12-3 or TRBV12-4; D call uncertain. V shed 3 bases and J shed 7 bases, with 7 bases lying between them. The CDR3 covers 12 residues.

The table lists this clonotype with a few counts. The chain employs TRBV12-3 or TRBV12-4 and TRBJ2-6; D is possibly TRBD1 (7 bases). The V end was cut by 4 bases, the J end by 2 bases, with 9 bases between. CDR3 length: 15 residues. CDR3 protein: CASSSRGAGANVLTF. In nucleotides, the CDR3 is TGTGCCAGCAGTTCCAGGGGGGCTGGGGCCAACGTCCTGACTTTC.

The chain joins TRBV20-1 to TRBJ2-1; TRBD1 aligns across 8 bases. CDR3 length: 16 amino acids. The germline gives CDR1 DFQATT, CDR2 SNEGSKA (reference sequence). The V gene end was trimmed by 0 bases and the J gene end by 2 bases; junction bases not matched to a gene: 6. CDR3 nucleotide sequence: TGCAGTGCTAGAGATCCGCAGGGGGCTACCTACAATGAGCAGTTCTTC. It is translated as CSARDPQGATYNEQFF.

This clonotype was recorded many times. The J gene is TRBJ2-3, the V gene TRBV27, with no clear D. Germline loops: CDR1 MNHEY, CDR2 SMNVEV (reference sequence). CDR3 size: 13 residues. Trimming pared 1 base from V and 2 bases from J, leaving 4 bases between. CDR3 in DNA: TGTGCCAGCAGTTTATACTTCACAGATACGCAGTATTTT. This encodes CASSLYFTDTQYF.

This clonotype was counted between two and nine times. V and J are TRBV6-4 and TRBJ2-2; 11 positions match TRBD2. V lost 4 bases to trimming and J lost 1 base; unmatched junction nucleotides: 2. The CDR3 runs to 16 residues. CDR1 is MRHNA, CDR2 SNTAGT, per germline. The CDR3: CASSAGLAENTGELFF. For the CDR3, the DNA is TGTGCCAGCAGTGCGGGACTAGCGGAGAACACCGGGGAGCTGTTTTTT.

The rearrangement joins TRBV20-1 to TRBJ2-1, with a tentative D call TRBD1 (7 bases). Germline lookup yields CDR1 DFQATT and CDR2 SNEGSKA (reference sequence). CDR3 length equals 16 residues. Trimming left V 3 bases short and J 0 bases short, with 15 bases between. CDR3 sequence: CSARGGQSSSYNEQFF. The CDR3 DNA reads TGCAGTGCTAGGGGGGGACAGTCGAGCTCCTACAATGAGCAGTTCTTC.

This clonotype has more than one count but fewer than ten. V usage is TRBV6-5 and J usage is TRBJ1-2; 8 nucleotides agree with TRBD1. Germline V gives CDR1 MNHEY, CDR2 SVGAGI. The CDR3 extends over 16 amino acids. Germline trimming cut 6 bases from V and 4 bases from J; bases unmatched to any gene: 13. The CDR3 region is CASSNQTGVGSYGYTF. CDR3 DNA sequence: TGTGCCAGCAGCAACCAGACAGGGGTGGGGTCCTATGGCTACACCTTC.

This chain connects TRBV3-1 to TRBJ1-1; D remains unclear. CDR1 and CDR2 from the germline V gene are LGHDT and YNNKEL (reference sequence). Deletions cut 0 bases from V and 7 bases from J, with 12 bases between. This CDR3 has 14 residues. Written as DNA, the CDR3 is TGTGCCAGCAGCCAAGATGGCAGTCACCGTGAAGCTTTCTTT. The encoded protein is CASSQDGSHREAFF.

There are a few counts of this clonotype. The chain is built from TRBV2 and TRBJ1-5, with D hard to call. Germline CDR1 and CDR2: SNHLY and FYNNEI. The V end was cut by 6 bases, the J end by 0 bases, with 12 bases between. The CDR3 spans 15 residues. As DNA, the CDR3 is TGTGCCAGCAGGGATCCGGGTTATAGCAATCAGCCCCAGCATTTT. Its protein is CASRDPGYSNQPQHF.

The chain couples TRBV20-1 to TRBJ2-7; D gene uncertain. The CDR3 sequence is 10 residues long. V gave up 3 bases and J gave up 4 bases, with 4 bases separating them. From germline, CDR1 is DFQATT and CDR2 SNEGSKA (reference sequence). This CDR3 is CSARDYEQYF. CDR3 DNA: TGCAGTGCTAGGGATTACGAGCAGTACTTC.

This clonotype has just a few counts. V usage is TRBV3-1 and J usage is TRBJ2-1; D is perhaps TRBD1 (6 bases). Germline values: CDR1 LGHDT, CDR2 YNNKEL (reference sequence). With 1 base removed from V and 4 bases from J, the gap between germline ends came to 14 bases. The CDR3 sequence is 16 residues long. This chain's CDR3 is CASSQATGIAYNEQFF. The CDR3 nucleotides are TGTGCCAGCAGCCAAGCGACAGGTATAGCTTACAATGAGCAGTTCTTC.